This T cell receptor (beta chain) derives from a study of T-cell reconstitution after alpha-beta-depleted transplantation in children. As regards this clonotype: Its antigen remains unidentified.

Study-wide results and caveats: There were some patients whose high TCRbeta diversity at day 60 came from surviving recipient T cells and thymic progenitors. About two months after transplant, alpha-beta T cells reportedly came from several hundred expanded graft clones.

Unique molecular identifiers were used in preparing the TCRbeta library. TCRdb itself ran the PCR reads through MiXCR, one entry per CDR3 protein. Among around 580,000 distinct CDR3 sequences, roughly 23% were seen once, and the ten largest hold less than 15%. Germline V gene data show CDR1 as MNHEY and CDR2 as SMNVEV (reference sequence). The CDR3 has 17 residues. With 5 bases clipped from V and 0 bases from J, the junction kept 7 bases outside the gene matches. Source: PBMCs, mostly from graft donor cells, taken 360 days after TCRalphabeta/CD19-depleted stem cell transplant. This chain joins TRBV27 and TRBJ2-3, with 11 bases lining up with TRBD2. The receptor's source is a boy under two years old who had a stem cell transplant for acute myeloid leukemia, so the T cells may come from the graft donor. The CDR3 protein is CASSASGGRLSTDTQYF. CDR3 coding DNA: TGTGCCAGCAGTGCTAGCGGGGGGCGTCTTAGCACAGATACGCAGTATTTT.